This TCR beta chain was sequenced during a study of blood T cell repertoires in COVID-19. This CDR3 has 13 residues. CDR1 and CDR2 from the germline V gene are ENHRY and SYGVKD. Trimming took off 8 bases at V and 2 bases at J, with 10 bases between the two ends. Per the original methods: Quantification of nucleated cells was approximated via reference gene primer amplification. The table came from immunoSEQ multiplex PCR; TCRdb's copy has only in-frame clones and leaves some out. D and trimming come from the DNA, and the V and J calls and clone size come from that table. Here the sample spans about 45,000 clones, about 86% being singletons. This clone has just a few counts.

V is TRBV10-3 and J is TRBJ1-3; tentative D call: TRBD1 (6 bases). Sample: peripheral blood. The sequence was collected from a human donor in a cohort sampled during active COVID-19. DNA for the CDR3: TGTGCCATCTCGTCAGGGGCTGGAAACACCATATATTTT. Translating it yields CAISSGAGNTIYF.